This T cell receptor (beta chain) was recorded in a study of T cells in narcolepsy. Background on the study: Enrolled donors included narcolepsy type 1 or type 2 patients and healthy controls.

CDR1 is GTSNPN and CDR2 is SVGIG in the germline V gene (reference sequence). Trimming cost V 3 bases and J 3 bases; bases outside gene matches: 4. The CDR3 has 14 residues. TCRdb keeps only in-frame clones here, not all; method: immunoSEQ multiplex PCR. The sample holds about 34,000 clones, 81% seen once. The study's findings and limits: Reportedly, autoreactive clonotypes were serially detected in patients' blood but not controls'.

This clone appeared a few times. The antigen remains undetermined. The V gene is TRBV30, the J gene TRBJ2-1; TRBD1 matches at 8 bases. This sequence was found in a human donor in good health. Sequenced input: memory (CD45RA-) CD4+ T cells from blood. Written as DNA, the CDR3 is TGTGCCTGGAGGCACAGGGGGAGCTACAATGAGCAGTTCTTC. It specifies CAWRHRGSYNEQFF.